This T cell receptor (beta chain) was profiled in a study of blood T cell repertoires in COVID-19. About the study: Sites across the United States, Italy and Spain contributed samples from acute and convalescent COVID-19.

Data came from immunoSEQ multiplex PCR; TCRdb stores just in-frame clones and leaves some out. Of a few hundred thousand clones in the sample, approximately 88% are singletons; the top ten hold over 6%. From germline, CDR1 is MDHEN and CDR2 SYDVKM. The CDR3 spans 11 residues. Trimming took 7 bases from V and 4 from J, leaving 7 bases between them. The specimen was peripheral blood. The chain links TRBV28 to TRBJ1-1; no reliable D call. The receptor's source is a woman under 40 who had recovered from COVID-19. Here the CDR3 DNA reads TGTGCCAGCACGGGGAGCACTGAAGCTTTCTTT. This translates into CASTGSTEAFF.